Presented here are 25 T cell receptor beta chains from one specimen sequenced in a study of molecular identifiers for immune sequencing clone quantification. One entry per CDR3 protein results from TCRdb running MiXCR on the PCR reads. Of tens of thousands of distinct CDR3 sequences listed, 24% are singletons. The specimen sequenced was naive CD8+ T cells from blood, with Jurkat cell RNA spiked in. Subset indicated: FACS-sorted CD8+CD4-CCR7+CD45RA+ naive T cells. The origin of the receptors is a human donor in good health. Some libraries in this study had Jurkat cell RNA spiked in.

A word on this clonotype: A much bigger clone sits one base away, suggesting this may be a read error. The V and J genes are TRBV6-1 and TRBJ2-1; D gene uncertain. V lost 8 bases and J lost 5, with 13 bases in between. The CDR3 runs 13 residues. The V gene's germline CDR1 is MNHNS and CDR2 SASEGT. The chain's CDR3 is CASACIGHNEQFF. The CDR3 DNA reads TGTGCCAGCGCGTGCATAGGCCACAATGAGCAGTTCTTC.

The chain joins TRBV24-1 to TRBJ2-5; 9 positions agree with TRBD2. J was trimmed by 1 base and V by 5 bases; bases with no gene match: 4. Germline-derived CDR1 and CDR2 are KGHDR and SFDVKD. The CDR3 covers 15 residues. DNA for the CDR3: TGTGCCACCAGTGCCGGGACTAGCTCCCAAGAGACCCAGTACTTC. Translation: CATSAGTSSQETQYF.

Relative to its sample, this clonotype is medium-sized. The chain couples TRBV4-1 to TRBJ2-3; D is unclear. CDR1 and CDR2 from the germline V gene are MGHRA and YSYEKL. The CDR3 contains 15 residues. V lost 1 base, J lost 2 bases, and 10 bases lay in between. The CDR3 nucleotides are TGCGCCAGCAGCCAAGTCTTCGGAGACACAGATACGCAGTATTTT. It translates to CASSQVFGDTDTQYF.

This rearrangement joins TRBV4-1 to TRBJ1-2, with D unresolved. V shed 2 bases and J shed 5 bases, with 18 bases lying between them. This CDR3 region has 16 residues. The germline V gene encodes CDR1 MGHRA and CDR2 YSYEKL. The CDR3 coding sequence is TGCGCCAGCAGCCAAAATGGCGGGTCTGATGGGTATGGCTACACCTTC. Translated, it gives CASSQNGGSDGYGYTF.

The table lists this clonotype with many counts. This chain links TRBV7-6 with TRBJ2-4; TRBD2 matches 11 bases. Germline trimming cut 2 bases from V and 6 bases from J; bases unmatched to any gene: 15. Germline V gene sequence: CDR1 SGHVS, CDR2 FNYEAQ. The CDR3 sequence is 19 residues long. The CDR3 loop is CASSLYIPGTSGGLNIQYF. The CDR3 bases are TGTGCCAGCAGCTTATATATTCCAGGAACTAGCGGGGGACTAAACATTCAGTACTTC.

This clonotype was picked up many times. The chain's CDR3 is CASKRTSGYGTDTQYF. The CDR3 nucleotides are TGTGCCAGCAAAAGGACTAGCGGATATGGCACAGATACGCAGTATTTT. This chain links TRBV6-2 or TRBV6-3 with TRBJ2-3, with 10 bases lining up with TRBD2. Germline V gene lookup returns CDR1 MNHEY and CDR2 SVGEGT. V lost 7 bases to trimming and J lost 1 base; unmatched junction nucleotides: 8. The CDR3 has 16 residues.

About this clonotype itself: The missing conserved phenylalanine or tryptophan at the end of this CDR3 makes a read error likely. No DNA is shown, since the ends of the CDR3 on it are uncertain; the CDR3 is the one TCRdb lists. This sequence joins TRBV29-1 and TRBJ2-2; the listed D gene, TRBD1, was not tested against the DNA. Ends included, the CDR3 has 15 residues. Per germline, CDR1 SQVTM and CDR2 ANQGSEA. CDR3 region: CSVEASGLGTGELLC.

Worth noting for this clonotype: A read error may be the cause here, since a much bigger clone is one base away. The CDR3 coding sequence is TGTGCCAGCAGGCGGACAGGGTCGAACGAGCAGTACTTC. Its protein product is CASRRTGSNEQYF. The V call is TRBV11-2, the J call TRBJ2-7; 8 bases agree with TRBD1. Germline V gene data show CDR1 as SGHAT and CDR2 as FQNNGV. The CDR3 length is 13 residues. With V trimmed by 6 bases and J by 5 bases, 6 bases remained unmatched.

This clonotype has at least ten counts. The J gene is TRBJ2-3, the V gene TRBV28, with no clear D. The V end was cut by 3 bases, the J end by 0 bases, with 16 bases between. The CDR3 is 17 amino acids. CDR1 is MDHEN, CDR2 SYDVKM, per germline. In DNA, the CDR3 is TGTGCCAGCAGTTTTGGGGTTTCTATGCCAAGCACAGATACGCAGTATTTT. It codes for CASSFGVSMPSTDTQYF.

The rearrangement joins TRBV2 to TRBJ2-2; D gene uncertain. This CDR3 is built from 11 residues. Deletions cut 11 bases from V and 1 base from J, with 5 bases between. The germline gives CDR1 SNHLY, CDR2 FYNNEI. In DNA, the CDR3 is TGTGCCTGCCGGAACACCGGGGAGCTGTTTTTT. Protein sequence: CACRNTGELFF.

This clonotype was seen ten or more times. This chain links TRBV27 with TRBJ2-7, with D uncertain. Germline assignment: CDR1 MNHEY and CDR2 SMNVEV (reference sequence). V gave up 6 bases and J gave up 3 bases, with 9 bases separating them. This CDR3 has 12 residues. CDR3 sequence (DNA): TGTGCCAGCAGGGGGTCAGACTACGAGCAGTACTTC. Amino acid sequence: CASRGSDYEQYF.

This clonotype was recorded many times. The chain has TRBV6-2 or TRBV6-3 and TRBJ2-7; 10 positions agree with TRBD1. Unmatched junction bases numbered 7, after V lost 8 bases and J lost 3 bases. There are 14 residues in the CDR3. The germline V gene encodes CDR1 MNHEY and CDR2 SVGEGT. CDR3 sequence: CASYARDRGYEQYF. CDR3 nucleotides: TGTGCCAGCTATGCCCGGGACAGGGGCTACGAGCAGTACTTC.

A note on this clonotype: A read error may be the cause here, since a much bigger clone is one base away. This chain links TRBV12-3 or TRBV12-4 with TRBJ2-7; D not certain. Between the trimmed V and J ends, which lost 10 bases and 7 bases, there was a span of 20 bases. The CDR3 runs to 13 residues. The CDR3: CANSRGPGWEQYF. The CDR3 bases are TGTGCCAACAGCCGTGGCCCGGGTTGGGAGCAGTACTTC.

This clonotype was seen ten or more times. The chain joins TRBV6-2 or TRBV6-3 to TRBJ2-2; no definite D call. Germline-derived CDR1 and CDR2 are MNHEY and SVGEGT. Deletions cut 10 bases from V and 5 bases from J, with 20 bases between. The CDR3 sequence is 15 residues long. The CDR3 coding sequence is TGTGCCACCCGTCAACTATTTAAGGTGACCGGGGAGCTGTTTTTT. Residues: CATRQLFKVTGELFF.

J is TRBJ2-2 and V is TRBV4-1; either TRBD1 or TRBD2 may fit D (5 bases each). Per the germline V gene, CDR1 is MGHRA and CDR2 is YSYEKL. The V gene lost 2 bases and the J gene lost 0 bases, with 13 bases spanning the gap. The CDR3 extends over 17 amino acids. For the CDR3, the DNA is TGCGCCAGCAGCCAACCACCGGGGCTTCCGAACACCGGGGAGCTGTTTTTT. Translated, it gives CASSQPPGLPNTGELFF.

This clonotype was recorded many times. This sequence joins TRBV7-9 and TRBJ1-3; the D is unclear. CDR1 is SEHNR, CDR2 FQNEAQ, per germline (reference sequence). V shed 5 bases and J shed 8 bases, with 25 bases lying between them. CDR3 size: 17 residues. The CDR3 loop reads CASSPTGHWLAEDTIYF. The CDR3 bases are TGTGCCAGCAGCCCCACCGGGCATTGGTTGGCAGAGGACACCATATATTTT.

This clonotype was observed at least ten times. The chain links TRBV2 to TRBJ2-7, with D possibly matching TRBD1 (6 bases). From germline, CDR1 is SNHLY and CDR2 FYNNEI. CDR3 size: 13 residues. Trimming took off 8 bases at V and 0 bases at J, with 11 bases between the two ends. The CDR3 protein is CASLDRSSYEQYF. The CDR3 bases are TGTGCCAGCCTCGACAGGAGCTCCTACGAGCAGTACTTC. The full variable domain, rest sourced from reference TRBV2 and TRBJ2-7, is EPEVTQTPSHQVTQMGQEVILRCVPISNHLYFYWYRQILGQKVEFLVSFYNNEISEKSEIFDDQFSVERPDGSNFTLKIRSTKLEDSAMYFCASLDRSSYEQYFGPGTRLTVT.

This clonotype was seen repeatedly, ten times or more. The V call is TRBV5-5, the J call TRBJ2-5; unclear D gene. V lost 1 base and J 9 bases, leaving 16 bases between the germline ends. The CDR3 covers 14 residues. Germline lookup yields CDR1 SGHKS and CDR2 YYEKEE (reference sequence). The CDR3 nucleotides read TGTGCCAGCAGCTTGTCGACTGGCCCCCCACCCCAGTACTTC. Its translation: CASSLSTGPPPQYF.

This clonotype was seen at least ten times. J is TRBJ2-1 and V is TRBV20-1, with no clear D. CDR1 DFQATT and CDR2 SNEGSKA come from the germline V gene (reference sequence). This CDR3 is 14 amino acids long. The ends were cut back, 3 bases at V and 0 bases at J, with 9 bases in the middle. The DNA for the CDR3 is TGCAGTGCTAGTACGGGCAACTCCTACAATGAGCAGTTCTTC. It translates to CSASTGNSYNEQFF.

Note on this clonotype: At one boundary the junction diverges from the germline segment, which might be a read error. The chain links TRBV7-9 to TRBJ2-2; possibly TRBD2 for D (5 bases). This CDR3 spans 15 amino acids. The germline CDR1 and CDR2 sequences are SEHNR and FQNEAQ (reference sequence). The CDR3 region is CASSHAASNTGELSF. CDR3 DNA: TGTGCCAGCAGTCATGCGGCGTCTAACACCGGGGAGCTGTCCTTT.

Of note for this clonotype: A junction end diverges from the germline sequence, so it may reflect a read error. The V gene is TRBV15, the J gene TRBJ2-3, with 10 bases matching TRBD1. Germline values: CDR1 LNHNV, CDR2 YYDKDF (reference sequence). CDR3 length: 15 amino acids. The CDR3 reads CAASGGQGEADTQYF. The DNA for the CDR3 is TGTGCCGCCAGCGGAGGACAGGGGGAGGCAGATACGCAGTATTTT.

The chain joins TRBV10-3 to TRBJ2-7; 7 bases are shared with TRBD1. The germline gives CDR1 ENHRY, CDR2 SYGVKD. Losses at the gene ends were 0 bases for V and 2 bases for J; bases not matched to a gene: 4. CDR3 length: 15 amino acids. The CDR3, as DNA: TGTGCCATCAGTGAGTCTGGGACAGTTCCCTACGAGCAGTACTTC. It is translated as CAISESGTVPYEQYF.

The rearrangement links TRBV19 to TRBJ2-1; D might be TRBD1 (6 bases). CDR3 length: 16 amino acids. The ends were cut back, 7 bases at V and 0 bases at J, with 16 bases in the middle. The germline gives CDR1 LNHDA, CDR2 SQIVND (reference sequence). This CDR3 reads CASNFGGRSSYNEQFF. The DNA for the CDR3 is TGTGCCAGTAATTTTGGGGGCCGGAGCTCCTACAATGAGCAGTTCTTC.

The chain links TRBV4-2 to TRBJ1-5; 7 bases agree with TRBD1. The ends lost 1 base at V and 0 bases at J; junction bases unmatched: 6. The germline V gene has CDR1 LGHNA and CDR2 YNFKEQ. This CDR3 is built from 17 residues. The CDR3 reads CASSQGTGTDSNQPQHF. As DNA, the CDR3 is TGTGCCAGCAGCCAAGGCACCGGGACAGATAGCAATCAGCCCCAGCATTTT.

This clonotype was observed many times. The V gene is TRBV29-1, the J gene TRBJ1-2, with TRBD1 as a possible D gene (6 bases). The CDR3 runs 13 residues. Germline V lookup: CDR1 SQVTM, CDR2 ANQGSEA. V lost 4 bases to trimming and J lost 5 bases, with 14 bases between them. Written as DNA, the CDR3 is TGCAGCGTTGCTGGGGGCCCCCGATATGGCTACACCTTC. Translation: CSVAGGPRYGYTF.